This TCR beta chain was obtained from a study of T cells in Graves' hyperthyroidism and ophthalmopathy. This CDR3 is 14 amino acids long. CDR1 is SGDLS and CDR2 is YYNGEE in the germline V gene. V was cut by 4 bases and J by 4 bases, with 13 bases left in between. TCR beta CDR3 sequences were amplified from RNA transcripts. Primed by the HTBI set, a first-round RT-PCR was run on the TCR CDR3. TCRdb used MiXCR to reprocess the multiplex PCR reads, holding one entry per CDR3 protein. Among about 740,000 distinct CDR3 sequences listed, approximately 15% were seen once. A remark on this clonotype: What it binds is not known.

Findings and limits, study-wide: Clonotypes that were expanded in thyroid above 0.001 mostly appeared in blood too.

Sequences were obtained from blood. This sequence was found in a woman aged 18-29 years with Graves' hyperthyroidism. The rearrangement uses TRBV9 and TRBJ2-3; D may be TRBD1 or TRBD2 (6 bases each). The CDR3 DNA sequence: TGTGCCAGCAGCCGGGGGCCGGCGCCAGATACGCAGTATTTT. Amino acids: CASSRGPAPDTQYF.